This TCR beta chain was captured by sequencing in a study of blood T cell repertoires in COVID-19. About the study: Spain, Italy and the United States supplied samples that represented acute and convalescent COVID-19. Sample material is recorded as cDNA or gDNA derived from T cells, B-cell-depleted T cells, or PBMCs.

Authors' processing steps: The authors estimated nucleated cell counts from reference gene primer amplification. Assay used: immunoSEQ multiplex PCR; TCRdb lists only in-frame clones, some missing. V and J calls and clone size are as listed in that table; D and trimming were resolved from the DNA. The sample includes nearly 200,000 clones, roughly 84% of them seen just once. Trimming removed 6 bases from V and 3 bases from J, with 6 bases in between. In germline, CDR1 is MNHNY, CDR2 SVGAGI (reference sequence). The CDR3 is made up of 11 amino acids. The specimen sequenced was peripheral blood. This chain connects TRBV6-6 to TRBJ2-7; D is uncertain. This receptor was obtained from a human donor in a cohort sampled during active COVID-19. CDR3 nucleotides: TGTGCCAGCAGCCTTAACTACGAGCAGTACTTC. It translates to CASSLNYEQYF.